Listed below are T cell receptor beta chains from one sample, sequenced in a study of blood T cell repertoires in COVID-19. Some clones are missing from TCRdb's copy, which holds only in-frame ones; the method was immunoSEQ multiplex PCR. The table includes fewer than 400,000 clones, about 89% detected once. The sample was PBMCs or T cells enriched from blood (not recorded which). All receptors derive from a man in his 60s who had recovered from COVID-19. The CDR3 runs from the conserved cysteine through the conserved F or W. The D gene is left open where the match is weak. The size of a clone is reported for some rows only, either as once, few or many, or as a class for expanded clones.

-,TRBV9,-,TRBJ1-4,CASSTDSNEKLFF,TGTGCCAGCAGCACGGACAGCAATGAAAAACTGTTTTTT
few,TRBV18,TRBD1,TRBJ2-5,CASSATGGEETQYF,TGTGCCAGCTCAGCGACAGGGGGCGAAGAGACCCAGTACTTC
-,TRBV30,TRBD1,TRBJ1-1,CAWSQGAEGTEAFF,TGTGCCTGGTCCCAGGGGGCGGAGGGCACTGAAGCTTTCTTT
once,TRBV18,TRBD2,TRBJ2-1,CASSSGLAGGYNEQFF,TGTGCCAGCTCCTCCGGACTAGCGGGAGGCTACAATGAGCAGTTCTTC
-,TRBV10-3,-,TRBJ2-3,CAISEGDIEYF,TGTGCCATCAGTGAAGGGGACATCGAGTATTTT
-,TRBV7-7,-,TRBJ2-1,CASSLAPQLYNEQFF,TGTGCTAGCAGCTTAGCCCCACAATTGTACAATGAGCAGTTCTTC
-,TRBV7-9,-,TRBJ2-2,CASTPQAPPGTGELFF,TGTGCCAGCACCCCCCAAGCCCCCCCGGGCACCGGGGAGCTGTTTTTT
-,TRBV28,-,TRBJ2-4,CASGLAKNIQYF,TGTGCCAGCGGACTAGCCAAAAACATTCAGTACTTC
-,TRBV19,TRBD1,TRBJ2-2,CASRSKTGQRWTGELFF,TGTGCCAGTAGGAGCAAGACAGGGCAAAGATGGACCGGGGAGCTGTTTTTT
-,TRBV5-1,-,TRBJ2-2,CASSLIRSTGELFF,TGCGCCAGCAGCTTAATTAGGAGCACCGGGGAGCTGTTTTTT
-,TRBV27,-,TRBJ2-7,CASGRADFYEQYF,TGTGCCAGCGGCAGGGCTGATTTCTACGAGCAGTACTTC
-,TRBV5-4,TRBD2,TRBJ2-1,CASSGLAGDPSYNEQFF,TGTGCCAGCAGCGGTCTAGCGGGAGACCCCTCCTACAATGAGCAGTTCTTC
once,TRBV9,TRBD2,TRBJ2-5,CASSHQIGLAGGGMSETQYF,TGTGCCAGCAGCCATCAGATAGGACTAGCGGGAGGAGGGATGAGTGAGACCCAGTACTTC
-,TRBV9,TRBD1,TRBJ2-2,CASSVGAGTEGQDFTGELFF,TGTGCCAGCAGCGTAGGGGCCGGGACAGAGGGACAAGATTTCACCGGGGAGCTGTTTTTT
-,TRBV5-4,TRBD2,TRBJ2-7,CASSDGTNYEQYF,TGTGCCAGCAGCGACGGGACTAACTACGAGCAGTACTTC
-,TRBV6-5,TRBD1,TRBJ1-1,CASRPTGGTEAFF,TGTGCCAGCAGGCCGACAGGGGGCACTGAAGCTTTCTTT
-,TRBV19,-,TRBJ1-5,CASRGSNQPQHF,TGTGCCAGCAGGGGCAGCAATCAGCCCCAGCATTTT
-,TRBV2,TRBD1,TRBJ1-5,CASSGTGSIGNQPQHF,TGTGCCAGCAGTGGGACAGGATCAATCGGCAATCAGCCCCAGCATTTT
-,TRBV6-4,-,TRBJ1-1,CASREQGGVNTEAFF,TGTGCCAGCAGGGAACAGGGAGGGGTGAACACTGAAGCTTTCTTT
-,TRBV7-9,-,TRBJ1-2,CASSKRITDGYTF,TGTGCCAGCAGCAAAAGAATCACAGACGGCTACACCTTC
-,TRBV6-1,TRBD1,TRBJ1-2,CASSAPGQGAPSIGYTF,TGTGCCAGCAGTGCGCCGGGACAGGGGGCCCCCTCTATTGGCTACACCTTC
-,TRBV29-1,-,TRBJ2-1,CSVETGDGSSYNEQFF,TGCAGCGTTGAAACTGGGGACGGGAGCTCCTACAATGAGCAGTTCTTC
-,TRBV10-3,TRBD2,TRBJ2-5,CAISEEPGGEETQYF,TGTGCCATCAGTGAGGAGCCGGGAGGGGAAGAGACCCAGTACTTC
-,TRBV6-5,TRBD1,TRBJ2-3,CASSWTGRADTQYF,TGTGCCAGCAGCTGGACAGGGAGAGCAGATACGCAGTATTTT
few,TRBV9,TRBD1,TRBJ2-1,CASTPLGTVYNEQFF,TGTGCCAGCACCCCCCTCGGGACAGTCTACAATGAGCAGTTCTTC
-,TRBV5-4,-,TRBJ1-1,CASSPRLGARNTEAFF,TGTGCCAGCAGCCCCCGGTTGGGGGCGAGGAACACTGAAGCTTTCTTT
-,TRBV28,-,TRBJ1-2,CASSSGNYGYTF,TGTGCCAGCAGTTCGGGTAACTATGGCTACACCTTC
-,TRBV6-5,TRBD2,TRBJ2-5,CASSYFGRAQGETQYF,TGTGCCAGCAGTTACTTCGGGAGGGCCCAAGGAGAGACCCAGTACTTC
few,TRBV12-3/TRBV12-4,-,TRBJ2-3,CASRRRGDTQYF,TGTGCCAGCAGACGTAGGGGGGATACGCAGTATTTT
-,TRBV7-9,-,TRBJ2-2,CASSSRVRELTGELFF,TGTGCCAGCAGCTCCCGAGTCCGGGAGCTCACCGGGGAGCTGTTTTTT
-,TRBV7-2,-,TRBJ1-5,CASSGRGRMSNQPQHF,TGTGCCAGCAGCGGCAGGGGCAGGATGAGCAATCAGCCCCAGCATTTT
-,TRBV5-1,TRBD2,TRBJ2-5,CASNPGGSRQETQYF,TGCGCCAGCAACCCCGGGGGGAGCAGACAAGAGACCCAGTACTTC
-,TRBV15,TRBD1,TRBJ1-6,CATSRDSKAGGLSPLHF,TGTGCCACCAGCAGAGATTCGAAGGCAGGGGGGCTTTCACCCCTCCACTTT
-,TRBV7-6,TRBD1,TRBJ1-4,CASSPKAGGHEKLFF,TGTGCCAGCAGCCCGAAGGCAGGGGGCCACGAAAAACTGTTTTTT
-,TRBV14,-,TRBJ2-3,CASSQAGLQGTQYF,TGTGCCAGCAGCCAAGCCGGGCTTCAGGGTACGCAGTATTTT
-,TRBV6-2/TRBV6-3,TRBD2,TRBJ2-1,CASSVAGSSSYNEQFF,TGTGCCAGCAGTGTAGCGGGGTCGAGCTCCTACAATGAGCAGTTCTTC
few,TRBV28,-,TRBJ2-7,CASSLGDYQTYEQYF,TGTGCCAGCAGTTTAGGTGACTACCAGACATACGAGCAGTACTTC
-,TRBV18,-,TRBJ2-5,CASSPSLGAQTQYF,TGTGCCAGCTCACCATCGCTGGGGGCACAGACCCAGTACTTC
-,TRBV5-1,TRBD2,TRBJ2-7,CASSLTSGPYEQYF,TGCGCCAGCAGCTTGACTAGCGGACCCTACGAGCAGTACTTC
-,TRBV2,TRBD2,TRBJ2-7,CASREGRGGRAAEQYF,TGTGCCAGCAGGGAGGGGCGTGGCGGGAGGGCCGCCGAGCAGTACTTC
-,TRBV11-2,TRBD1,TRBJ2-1,CASSLDRGRPNEQFF,TGTGCCAGCAGCCTTGACAGGGGAAGACCCAATGAGCAGTTCTTC
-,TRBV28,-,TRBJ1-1,CASQSGSVDTEAFF,TGTGCCAGCCAATCCGGGAGTGTGGACACTGAAGCTTTCTTT
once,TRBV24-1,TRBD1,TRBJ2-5,CATSVGTGKTQYF,TGTGCCACCAGTGTCGGGACAGGGAAGACCCAGTACTTC
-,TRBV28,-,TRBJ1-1,CASSSAGMGNTEAFF,TGTGCCAGCAGTTCCGCCGGGATGGGAAACACTGAAGCTTTCTTT
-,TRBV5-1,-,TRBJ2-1,CASSSGATGPYNEQFF,TGCGCCAGCAGCTCCGGGGCGACAGGACCCTACAATGAGCAGTTCTTC
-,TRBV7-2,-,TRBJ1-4,CASSLVWGRDEKLFF,TGTGCCAGCAGCTTAGTTTGGGGGCGCGATGAAAAACTGTTTTTT
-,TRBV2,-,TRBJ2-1,CASTGRVSGEQFF,TGTGCCAGCACTGGGAGAGTTAGCGGTGAGCAGTTCTTC
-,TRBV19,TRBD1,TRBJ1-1,CASSPRQGRGTEAFF,TGTGCCAGTAGTCCAAGACAGGGGAGAGGAACTGAAGCTTTCTTT
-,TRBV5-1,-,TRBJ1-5,CASSLAPGAQPQHF,TGCGCCAGCAGCTTGGCCCCAGGGGCCCAGCCCCAGCATTTT
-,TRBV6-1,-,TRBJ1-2,CASSEALASYGYTF,TGTGCCAGCAGTGAAGCTCTCGCCAGCTATGGCTACACCTTC
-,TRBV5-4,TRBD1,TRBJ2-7,CASSFSTGPSSYEQYF,TGTGCCAGCAGCTTCTCGACAGGGCCCAGCTCCTACGAGCAGTACTTC
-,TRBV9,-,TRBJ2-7,CASSVRDTAYEQYF,TGTGCCAGCAGCGTGAGAGACACCGCCTACGAGCAGTACTTC